The 31 T cell receptor beta chains below come from one sample, sequenced in a study of shared clonotypes between healthy human individuals. Libraries were prepared by immunoSEQ multiplex PCR; TCRdb keeps only in-frame clonotypes and omits some of them. The table includes about 690,000 clones, about 92% detected once. The sequenced sample consisted of memory CD8+ T cells from PBMCs. Subset: CD45RO+ cells pooled with CCR7-negative TemRA cells. Source of these receptors: a man younger than 30 in good health. Some clones in this sample may be carry-over from other donors' samples.

The CDR3 DNA reads as TGTGCCAGCAGCGCCTACAGGGGAGAGTACAATGAGCAGTTCTTC. It codes for CASSAYRGEYNEQFF. This chain uses TRBV9 with TRBJ2-1; 7 bases are shared with TRBD1. From germline, CDR1 is SGDLS and CDR2 YYNGEE. Trimming cost V 3 bases and J 4 bases; bases outside gene matches: 7. The CDR3 loop spans 15 amino acids.

The chain links TRBV9 to TRBJ2-7; TRBD2 agrees at 11 bases. V was clipped by 4 bases and J by 3 bases; unmatched bases: 3. Germline lookup yields CDR1 SGDLS and CDR2 YYNGEE. The CDR3 is 14 residues long. The CDR3 region has the DNA TGTGCCAGCAGCATCGGGACTAGCGGCTACGAGCAGTACTTC. Amino acids: CASSIGTSGYEQYF.

V gene TRBV13 combines with J gene TRBJ1-1, with D possibly matching TRBD1 (5 bases). Trimming stripped 1 base from V and 0 bases from J, with 15 bases between. The V gene's germline CDR1 is PRHDT and CDR2 FYEKMQ (reference sequence). The CDR3 is 17 amino acids. CDR3 loop: CASSLVRRGLVNTEAFF. The CDR3 bases are TGTGCCAGCAGCTTAGTTCGTCGGGGACTCGTGAACACTGAAGCTTTCTTT. Together with reference TRBV13 and TRBJ1-1, the CDR3 gives the full variable domain: AAGVIQSPRHLIKEKRETATLKCYPIPRHDTVYWYQQGPGQDPQFLISFYEKMQSDKGSIPDRFSAQQFSDYHSELNMSSLELGDSALYFCASSLVRRGLVNTEAFFGQGTRLTVV.

V gene TRBV27 combines with J gene TRBJ1-2, with D hard to call. Per germline, CDR1 MNHEY and CDR2 SMNVEV (reference sequence). The CDR3 has 14 amino acids. V lost 1 base and J lost 5, with 11 bases in between. The CDR3 nucleotides read TGTGCCAGCAGTTTATACCCCCTCACATATGGCTACACCTTC. As protein: CASSLYPLTYGYTF.

The V and J genes are TRBV2 and TRBJ2-1; D remains unclear. Germline assignment: CDR1 SNHLY and CDR2 FYNNEI. The V gene lost 7 bases and the J gene lost 6 bases, with 13 bases spanning the gap. This CDR3 comprises 13 residues. In DNA, the CDR3 is TGTGCCAGCACTCCACGTTTGGGCAATGAGCAGTTCTTC. Protein sequence: CASTPRLGNEQFF.

This clone was recorded only once. The chain has TRBV18 and TRBJ2-7, with TRBD2 identical over 11 bases. Germline trimming cut 4 bases from V and 7 bases from J; bases unmatched to any gene: 6. Germline values: CDR1 KGHSH, CDR2 LQKENI. CDR3 size: 14 residues. The CDR3 DNA follows: TGTGCCAGCTCACTTACGACTAGCGGGACTGAGCAGTACTTC. Protein product: CASSLTTSGTEQYF.

The V and J genes are TRBV4-1 and TRBJ2-3; D possibly corresponds to TRBD2 (5 bases). Germline V gives CDR1 MGHRA, CDR2 YSYEKL. This CDR3 is built from 14 residues. V dropped 0 bases and J dropped 4 bases, with 8 bases sitting between them. This CDR3 reads CASSQDRRPDTQYF. CDR3 DNA sequence: TGCGCCAGCAGCCAAGATCGGAGGCCAGATACGCAGTATTTT.

The chain recombines TRBV19 with TRBJ1-2; D call uncertain. From germline, CDR1 is LNHDA and CDR2 SQIVND (reference sequence). This CDR3 has 13 amino acids. V was cut by 2 bases and J by 8 bases, with 12 bases left in between. CDR3 residues: CASSITGDGGYTF. In DNA, the CDR3 is TGTGCCAGTAGTATAACGGGAGATGGGGGCTACACCTTC.

J is TRBJ2-7 and V is TRBV6-1, with D hard to call. The CDR3 covers 14 residues. Trimming took 1 base from V and 2 from J, leaving 9 bases between them. CDR1 and CDR2 (germline): MNHNS, SASEGT. This CDR3 reads CASSEGASPYEQYF. The CDR3 DNA is TGTGCCAGCAGTGAAGGGGCGTCCCCCTACGAGCAGTACTTC.

The rearrangement links TRBV7-9 to TRBJ2-7; 10 nucleotides match TRBD1. The CDR3 extends over 16 amino acids. Germline CDR1 is SEHNR and CDR2 is FQNEAQ (reference sequence). Unmatched junction bases numbered 7, after V lost 1 base and J lost 4 bases. The CDR3 DNA reads as TGTGCCAGCAGCTTAGATGTTTCGGACAGGGGGTACGAGCAGTACTTC. This encodes CASSLDVSDRGYEQYF.

The rearrangement joins TRBV5-1 to TRBJ2-1, with 13 bases fitting TRBD2. Germline trimming cut 0 bases from V and 5 bases from J; bases unmatched to any gene: 8. CDR1 and CDR2 (germline): SGHRS, YFSETQ. The CDR3 covers 18 residues. The CDR3 protein is CASSLGRLGLAGDNEQFF. As DNA, the CDR3 is TGCGCCAGCAGCTTGGGGAGATTAGGACTAGCGGGAGACAATGAGCAGTTCTTC.

The chain combines TRBV20-1 with TRBJ2-7, with a possible D match to TRBD1 (6 bases). The CDR3 extends over 10 amino acids. CDR1 and CDR2 (germline): DFQATT, SNEGSKA (reference sequence). V lost 8 bases, J lost 7 bases, and 12 bases lay in between. CDR3 DNA sequence: TGCAGTTGGGGGCAGTGGGAGCAGTACTTC. Translation gives CSWGQWEQYF.

V gene TRBV4-2 combines with J gene TRBJ2-7; D is ambiguous. Per the germline V gene, CDR1 is LGHNA and CDR2 is YNFKEQ. This CDR3 is built from 17 residues. V dropped 3 bases and J dropped 5 bases, with 23 bases sitting between them. CDR3 amino acids: CASSHGLRAEKANEQYF. In DNA, the CDR3 is TGTGCCAGCAGCCATGGGCTCCGGGCCGAAAAGGCCAACGAGCAGTACTTC.

The rearrangement links TRBV9 to TRBJ2-3; D perhaps matches TRBD1 (6 bases). This CDR3 has 15 residues. Trimming removed 4 bases from V and 4 bases from J, with 16 bases in between. The germline V gene has CDR1 SGDLS and CDR2 YYNGEE. CDR3 nucleotides: TGTGCCAGCAGCCCAACAGGGATTTGGTCAGATACGCAGTATTTT. The encoded protein is CASSPTGIWSDTQYF. Using reference TRBV9 and TRBJ2-3 for the parts outside the CDR3, the full variable domain is DSGVTQTPKHLITATGQRVTLRCSPRSGDLSVYWYQQSLDQGLQFLIQYYNGEERAKGNILERFSAQQFPDLHSELNLSSLELGDSALYFCASSPTGIWSDTQYFGPGTRLTVL.

The chain couples TRBV4-1 to TRBJ1-1; D is uncertain. V gave up 8 bases and J gave up 4 bases, with 14 bases separating them. CDR3 length equals 13 residues. The V gene's germline CDR1 is MGHRA and CDR2 YSYEKL. CDR3 sequence (DNA): TGCGCCAGCGGAGCGGCGGGTGGCACTGAAGCTTTCTTT. It specifies CASGAAGGTEAFF.

The V call is TRBV28, the J call TRBJ2-1; the D gene is possibly TRBD2 (6 bases). Trimming pared 1 base from V and 9 bases from J, leaving 13 bases between. CDR1 and CDR2 (germline): MDHEN, SYDVKM. The CDR3 length is 14 residues. The CDR3 DNA is TGTGCCAGCAGTTTATCGTTTAGCGGAACTGAGCAGTTCTTC. Translated: CASSLSFSGTEQFF. The variable domain in full, with the rest retrieved from reference TRBV28 and TRBJ2-1, is DVKVTQSSRYLVKRTGEKVFLECVQDMDHENMFWYRQDPGLGLRLIYFSYDVKMKEKGDIPEGYSVSREKKERFSLILESASTNQTSMYLCASSLSFSGTEQFFGPGTRLTVL.

The rearrangement links TRBV9 to TRBJ1-2; 9 positions match TRBD1. CDR3 length: 15 amino acids. The V gene's germline CDR1 is SGDLS and CDR2 YYNGEE. Trimming cost V 4 bases and J 4 bases; bases outside gene matches: 8. CDR3 region: CASSQDRGVAYGYTF. The CDR3, as DNA: TGTGCCAGCAGCCAAGACAGGGGGGTTGCCTATGGCTACACCTTC.

V usage is TRBV4-1 and J usage is TRBJ1-4; a possible D gene is TRBD1 (5 bases). The germline V gene encodes CDR1 MGHRA and CDR2 YSYEKL. CDR3 size: 16 residues. The V end lost 3 bases, the J end lost 8 bases, and 19 bases lay between the germline ends. The CDR3 sequence is CASSHPTQGGEEKLFF. The DNA of the CDR3 is TGCGCCAGCAGCCACCCCACGCAGGGCGGCGAGGAAAAACTGTTTTTT.

This chain uses TRBV19 with TRBJ1-3; 10 nucleotides match TRBD1. Unmatched junction bases numbered 5, after V lost 8 bases and J lost 4 bases. The CDR3 runs to 14 residues. CDR1 is LNHDA, CDR2 SQIVND, per germline (reference sequence). The CDR3 DNA is TGTGCCAGTGTGGGACAGGGGTTCGGAAACACCATATATTTT. It is translated as CASVGQGFGNTIYF.

This chain uses TRBV5-6 with TRBJ2-7; D unresolved. CDR1 is SGHDT, CDR2 YYEEEE, per germline. This CDR3 is 13 amino acids long. Trimming removed 7 bases from V and 2 bases from J, with 13 bases in between. CDR3 bases: TGTGCCAGCGCGACCGGTGAGGCCTACGAGCAGTACTTC. Its translation: CASATGEAYEQYF. Filled out from reference TRBV5-6 and TRBJ2-7, the complete variable domain reads DAGVTQSPTHLIKTRGQQVTLRCSPKSGHDTVSWYQQALGQGPQFIFQYYEEEERQRGNFPDRFSGHQFPNYSSELNVNALLLGDSALYLCASATGEAYEQYFGPGTRLTVT.

J is TRBJ2-7 and V is TRBV5-4, with D maybe TRBD2 (5 bases). Germline-derived CDR1 and CDR2 are SGHNT and YYREEE (reference sequence). With 2 bases removed from V and 2 bases from J, the gap between germline ends came to 11 bases. The CDR3 is made up of 14 amino acids. Here the CDR3 reads CASSLMGEAYEQYF. DNA for the CDR3: TGTGCCAGCAGCTTAATGGGAGAGGCCTACGAGCAGTACTTC.

V gene TRBV4-2 combines with J gene TRBJ2-1; the D gene is possibly TRBD2 (6 bases). The CDR3 is 18 residues long. Per the germline V gene, CDR1 is LGHNA and CDR2 is YNFKEQ. V was pared by 4 bases and J by 5 bases, with 24 bases between. The CDR3 nucleotides read TGTGCCAGCAGCCGTCCCCACCGGGACTCCCTCCGCAACAATGAGCAGTTCTTC. This translates into CASSRPHRDSLRNNEQFF.

The chain's CDR3 is CASSSVLGSGLDEQFF. CDR3 in DNA: TGTGCCAGCAGTTCCGTACTTGGGTCTGGGCTGGATGAGCAGTTCTTC. The J gene is TRBJ2-1, the V gene TRBV6-5; D is ambiguous. Germline CDR1 reads MNHEY; CDR2 reads SVGAGI. The CDR3 totals 16 residues. Trimming stripped 4 bases from V and 8 bases from J, with 21 bases between.

The gene calls are TRBV15 and TRBJ2-1; TRBD2 agrees at 9 bases. Germline CDR1 and CDR2: LNHNV and YYDKDF (reference sequence). V lost 5 bases and J lost 4; bases outside the gene matches: 12. CDR3 length: 17 residues. CDR3 loop: CATSSPPTSGVYNEQFF. CDR3 nucleotides: TGTGCCACCAGCTCCCCTCCGACTAGCGGAGTATACAATGAGCAGTTCTTC.

Concerning this clone: Compared with germline, one end of the junction differs, possibly owing to a read error. The chain carries TRBV5-4 and TRBJ2-7; unclear D gene. This CDR3 spans 16 amino acids. Germline loops: CDR1 SGHNT, CDR2 YYREEE (reference sequence). CDR3 residues: CASSLLHSADSDEQYF. The CDR3 DNA reads TGTGCCAGCAGCCTGCTACACTCTGCTGACTCCGACGAGCAGTACTTC. Variable domain in full (rest from reference TRBV5-4 and TRBJ2-7): ETGVTQSPTHLIKTRGQQVTLRCSSQSGHNTVSWYQQALGQGPQFIFQYYREEENGRGNFPPRFSGLQFPNYSSELNVNALELDDSALYLCASSLLHSADSDEQYFGPGTRLTVT.

This clone was counted between two and nine times. This chain uses TRBV4-1 with TRBJ1-2; D gene unclear. In germline, CDR1 is MGHRA, CDR2 YSYEKL. V lost 0 bases and J lost 7, with 6 bases in between. The CDR3 covers 12 residues. As DNA, the CDR3 is TGCGCCAGCAGCCAAGATGTTAGTGGCTACACCTTC. The encoded protein is CASSQDVSGYTF.

The chain is built from TRBV27 and TRBJ2-7; D is ambiguous. Trimming left V 2 bases short and J 4 bases short, with 12 bases between. CDR1 is MNHEY, CDR2 SMNVEV, per germline (reference sequence). The CDR3 is 14 amino acids. CDR3 DNA sequence: TGTGCCAGCAGTTTACTGGGCCTCGTTTACGAGCAGTACTTC. Encoded protein: CASSLLGLVYEQYF.

This CDR3 is CASSLGAGGLYEQYF. As DNA, the CDR3 is TGTGCCAGCAGTTTGGGGGCAGGGGGCCTCTACGAGCAGTACTTC. The chain links TRBV27 to TRBJ2-7, with 8 bases lining up with TRBD1. V dropped 3 bases and J dropped 3; count of bases not matched to a gene: 7. Germline CDR1 and CDR2: MNHEY and SMNVEV (reference sequence). CDR3 size: 15 residues.

The rearrangement uses TRBV6-1 and TRBJ2-1, with TRBD2 matching 8 bases. Germline CDR1 MNHNS, CDR2 SASEGT. The V and J ends lost 2 bases and 5 bases, in that order; junction bases with no gene match: 8. The CDR3 is 16 residues long. The CDR3 DNA is TGTGCCAGCAGTGAAAGTGTTAGCGGGAACCACAATGAGCAGTTCTTC. Amino acid sequence: CASSESVSGNHNEQFF.

This chain links TRBV18 with TRBJ1-1; maybe TRBD1 (6 bases). Germline loops: CDR1 KGHSH, CDR2 LQKENI. The CDR3 runs to 15 residues. V was clipped by 0 bases and J by 4 bases, with 12 bases between them. CDR3 amino acids: CASSPPGGGGTEAFF. CDR3 DNA: TGTGCCAGCTCACCACCCGGGGGAGGGGGCACTGAAGCTTTCTTT.

The rearrangement joins TRBV25-1 to TRBJ2-2; 8 bases line up with TRBD2. Germline V lookup: CDR1 MGHDK, CDR2 SYGVNS. Trimming cost V 6 bases and J 3 bases; bases outside gene matches: 6. CDR3 length equals 15 residues. The CDR3 bases are TGTGCCAGCAGCCCCCCGGGAGGGGACACCGGGGAGCTGTTTTTT. Translated, it gives CASSPPGGDTGELFF.